These T cell receptor beta chains were read from a single sample in a study of blood T cells in healthy people across ages. TCRdb redid the calling of the 5' RACE reads with MiXCR, one entry per CDR3 protein. Of about 780,000 distinct CDR3 sequences in the sample, approximately 24% were seen once. This same sample was also part of a study on T cells of mothers and their children.

Sequenced material: blood. These receptors were collected from a boy younger than 18 in good health. Both conserved end residues are part of each CDR3. Each record gives: clone size, D gene, V gene, J gene, CDR3 DNA, CDR3 protein. The D gene is left open where the match is weak. Size tells how often a clone was seen (once, few, many) or the class of an expanded clone, and some rows leave it out.

>NA|NA|TRBV16|TRBJ1-1
TGTGCCAGCAGCCAATGGGTGGGGAACACTGAAGCTTTCTTT
CASSQWVGNTEAFF
>few|NA|TRBV20-1|TRBJ2-2
TGCAGTGCCCCGAGAGGGCAGAACACCGGGGAGCTGTTTTTT
CSAPRGQNTGELFF
>NA|NA|TRBV7-9|TRBJ1-2
TGTGCCAGCAGCTTCGTGTCAGGCTATGGCTACACCTTC
CASSFVSGYGYTF
>few|TRBD1|TRBV28|TRBJ2-5
TGTGCCAGCAGTTTAGGGACAGCCCCACTCCAAGAGACCCAGTACTTC
CASSLGTAPLQETQYF
>NA|NA|TRBV12-3/TRBV12-4|TRBJ1-4
TGTGCCAGCAGTTTGCACGGGTTGGAAAAACTGTTTTTT
CASSLHGLEKLFF
>few|TRBD2|TRBV12-3/TRBV12-4|TRBJ2-5
TGTGCCAGTGCCGGGACTAGCGGCCAAGAGACCCAGTACTTC
CASAGTSGQETQYF
>NA|NA|TRBV11-2|TRBJ2-5
TGTGCCAGCAGCTTCTCCCTTTATGGATTTCAAGAGACCCAGTACTTC
CASSFSLYGFQETQYF
>few|TRBD2|TRBV6-1|TRBJ2-1
TGTGCCAGCAGACTGGGCTCTAGCGGGGGGCCCGGTTACAATGAGCAGTTCTTC
CASRLGSSGGPGYNEQFF
>NA|TRBD1|TRBV27|TRBJ1-4
TGTGCCAGCAGTGAGAAGGTGGGGACAGGGGTACGCTCCACTAATGAAAAACTGTTTTTT
CASSEKVGTGVRSTNEKLFF
>NA|TRBD2|TRBV6-5|TRBJ2-7
TGTGCCAGCAGTTCTAGCGGGGGGCCGCCCAGCTCCTACGAGCAGTACTTC
CASSSSGGPPSSYEQYF
>few|NA|TRBV4-1|TRBJ2-3
TGCGCCAGCAGCCGCGAACCTAGGGATACGCAGTATTTT
CASSREPRDTQYF
>NA|NA|TRBV28|TRBJ1-1
TGTGCCAGCACCGGGAGAGGACCGAACACTGAAGCTTTCTTT
CASTGRGPNTEAFF
>NA|TRBD2|TRBV20-1|TRBJ2-7
TGCAGTGCCACTAGGACTAGCGGGAGCTACGAGCAGTACTTC
CSATRTSGSYEQYF
>NA|TRBD2|TRBV20-1|TRBJ2-1
TGCAGTGCTAGACCTAGCGGGGGGGCCTCCTACAATGAGCAGTTCTTC
CSARPSGGASYNEQFF
>NA|NA|TRBV6-2/TRBV6-3|TRBJ2-5
TGTGCCAGCAGTCTCCGGGATCCAAGGGAGACCCAGTACTTC
CASSLRDPRETQYF
>NA|TRBD1|TRBV7-9|TRBJ1-2
TGTGCCAGCAGCCACCAGACAGGGGCTAACTATGGCTACACCTTC
CASSHQTGANYGYTF
>NA|NA|TRBV19|TRBJ2-1
TGTGCCAGTAGTATGGGGAGCGATGAGCAGTTCTTC
CASSMGSDEQFF
>NA|TRBD1|TRBV2|TRBJ1-2
TGTGCCAGCAGCTCGATGACAGGGGCCTCTGATGGCTACACCTTC
CASSSMTGASDGYTF
>few|NA|TRBV7-6|TRBJ2-6
TGTGCCAGCAGCCGTAATCCCATCTCTGGGGCCAACGTCCTGACTTTC
CASSRNPISGANVLTF
>few|NA|TRBV29-1|TRBJ2-1
TGCAGCGTTGAACTTTTGCGGACCGTGCAGTTCTTC
CSVELLRTVQFF
>NA|NA|TRBV5-8|TRBJ2-3
TGTGCCAGCAGCTTGGCCGGTGGGGTACGCACAGATACGCAGTATTTT
CASSLAGGVRTDTQYF
>NA|NA|TRBV6-2/TRBV6-3|TRBJ2-3
TGTGCCAGCAGTTACAGGTCTCCTAGCACAGATACGCAGTATTTT
CASSYRSPSTDTQYF
>few|NA|TRBV29-1|TRBJ1-2
TGCAGCGTTGAAGTCCGGGGGGGACAAAACTATGGCTACACCTTC
CSVEVRGGQNYGYTF
>many|NA|TRBV6-5|TRBJ2-1
TGTGCCAGCAGTGGGGGCCGATACAATGAGCAGTTCTTC
CASSGGRYNEQFF
>NA|NA|TRBV10-3|TRBJ1-6
TGTGCCATCAGTGAGTCCCCCGGGACACTCTATAATTCACCCCTCCACTTT
CAISESPGTLYNSPLHF